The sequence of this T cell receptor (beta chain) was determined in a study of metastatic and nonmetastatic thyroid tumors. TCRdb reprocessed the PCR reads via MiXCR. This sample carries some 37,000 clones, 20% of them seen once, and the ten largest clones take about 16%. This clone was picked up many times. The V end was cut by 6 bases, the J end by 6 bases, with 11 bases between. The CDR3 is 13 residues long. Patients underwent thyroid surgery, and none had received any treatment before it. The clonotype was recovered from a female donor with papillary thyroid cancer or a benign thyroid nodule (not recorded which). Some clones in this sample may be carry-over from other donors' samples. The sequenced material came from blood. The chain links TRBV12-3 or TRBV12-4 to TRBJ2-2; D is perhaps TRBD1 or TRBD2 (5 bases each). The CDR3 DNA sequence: TGTGCCAGCAGCCCCGGGACGGCCGGGGAGCTGTTTTTT. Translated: CASSPGTAGELFF.